This T cell receptor beta chain was found in a study of blood T cells in healthy people across ages. Study-level results: Roughly linear declines in TCR beta diversity per million T cells occurred with age. Long-lived and aged donors differed, with more naive CD4+ cells and higher diversity in the long-lived.

The CDR3 spans 13 residues. Looked up from germline, CDR1 is ENHRY and CDR2 is SYGVKD. V gave up 10 bases and J gave up 1 base, with 13 bases separating them. Each donor's blood draw was 8.5 to 10 milliliters of peripheral blood. Combining a sample-barcoded 5' primer with a J-beta primer mix, a second PCR ran for about 7 to 11 cycles. No fewer than 2.5 million CDR3-containing paired-end reads came from each sample. TCRdb independently ran MiXCR on the 5' RACE reads; one entry per CDR3 protein. The sample lists 850,000 to 1,300,000 distinct CDR3 sequences, less than 50% occurring once. About this clonotype itself: What it recognizes is unknown.

This sequence originates from a woman aged 60-75 years in good health. This chain joins TRBV10-3 and TRBJ1-2; D not certain. Sequenced: blood. The CDR3, as DNA: TGTGCCAAGTCCCAGGAGCTTAACTATGGCTACACCTTC. Translating it yields CAKSQELNYGYTF.